This record looks at one T cell receptor (beta chain) sequence and its context. Assay used: immunoSEQ multiplex PCR; TCRdb lists only in-frame clones, some missing. The sample carries tens of thousands of clones, roughly 90% recorded once. The sample is drawn from a study of blood T cell repertoires in COVID-19. Deletions cut 7 bases from V and 11 bases from J, with 14 bases between. The length of the CDR3 is 11 residues. CDR1 and CDR2 (germline): MNHEY, SVGAGI. The sequencing input was peripheral blood. This TCR was recovered from a man aged 50 to 60 with COVID-19, enrolled during active disease. V is TRBV6-5 and J is TRBJ1-1; D may be TRBD1 (5 bases). CDR3 DNA sequence: TGTGCCAGCACCCAGGGTTTTCCTGCTTTCTTT. Translated, it gives CASTQGFPAFF.